What follows is one TCR beta chain and its context. The sample originates from a study of cytomegalovirus exposure and HLA in healthy donors. The primer mix had 60 Vbeta and 13 Jbeta primers. Assay used: immunoSEQ multiplex PCR; TCRdb lists only in-frame clones, some missing. The top ten hold approximately 5.5% of the sample, which has more than 140,000 clones, roughly four fifths seen once. Sequencing was performed on PBMCs. This TCR was sampled from a man aged 25-45 years in good health and CMV-seropositive.

Here the CDR3 reads CASITGVKAFF. The CDR3 DNA reads TGTGCCAGCATTACAGGGGTGAAAGCTTTCTTT. The rearrangement uses TRBV28 and TRBJ1-1; 7 bases match TRBD1. The CDR3 spans 11 residues. The ends lost 7 bases at V and 9 bases at J; junction bases unmatched: 5. Germline CDR1 reads MDHEN; CDR2 reads SYDVKM.